The entry below describes one TCR beta chain. Its cognate antigen is unknown. Multiple sclerosis controls were treatment-naive patients with stable or active relapsing-remitting disease. Reverse transcription of roughly 0.5 to 1 ug RNA was carried out with random hexamers. One entry per CDR3 protein, called by TCRdb with MiXCR from the immunoSEQ multiplex PCR reads. The table lists fewer than 200,000 distinct CDR3 sequences, roughly 95% of them singletons, with about 0.15% in the top ten. The CDR3 totals 12 residues. Per the germline V gene, CDR1 is SGHDT and CDR2 is YYEEEE. Trimming took 0 bases from V and 9 from J, leaving 10 bases between them. The record originates from a study of CD8 T cells in Susac syndrome. The study's findings and limits: An acknowledgment was made by the study that its TCR sequencing and HLA analysis involved relatively few individuals.

The sequenced sample was CD8+ T cells from PBMCs. This receptor was identified in a human donor with multiple sclerosis. V and J are TRBV5-6 and TRBJ2-7; D gene unclear. This chain's CDR3 is CASSLGSGWQYF. In nucleotides, the CDR3 is TGTGCCAGCAGCTTGGGGTCAGGTTGGCAGTACTTC.